This TCR beta chain was recorded in a study of shared clonotypes between healthy human individuals. Study information: Researchers assigned three CD4 naive, three CD4 memory, two CD8 naive and one CD8 memory plate to each donor.

CDR3 length equals 12 residues. The V and J ends lost 5 bases and 0 bases respectively, with 4 bases between them. The V gene's germline CDR1 is SGHVS and CDR2 FQNEAQ. The donors, all of them Caucasian adults, lived in Nashville, Tennessee. CD8 memory was a combination of CD45RO+ cells and CCR7-negative CD45RA+ TemRA cells. Assay used: immunoSEQ multiplex PCR; TCRdb lists only in-frame clones, some missing. The table lists about 690,000 clones, less than 95% of them singletons. This clone was picked up a small number of times. Its antigen is not identified. Other nucleotide sequences in the sample specify the same CDR3. Study-wide findings and caveats: Sample collection involved blood only; tissue repertoires are likely different.

Material for sequencing was memory CD8+ T cells from PBMCs. As to subset: CD45RO+ cells pooled with CCR7-negative TemRA cells. This sequence originates from a man aged 18-30 years in good health. Some clones in this sample may be carry-over from other donors' samples. The V gene is TRBV7-8, the J gene TRBJ1-1; D is unclear. The CDR3 loop reads CASSLLNTEAFF. Written as DNA, the CDR3 is TGTGCCAGCAGCCTCTTGAACACTGAAGCTTTCTTT.